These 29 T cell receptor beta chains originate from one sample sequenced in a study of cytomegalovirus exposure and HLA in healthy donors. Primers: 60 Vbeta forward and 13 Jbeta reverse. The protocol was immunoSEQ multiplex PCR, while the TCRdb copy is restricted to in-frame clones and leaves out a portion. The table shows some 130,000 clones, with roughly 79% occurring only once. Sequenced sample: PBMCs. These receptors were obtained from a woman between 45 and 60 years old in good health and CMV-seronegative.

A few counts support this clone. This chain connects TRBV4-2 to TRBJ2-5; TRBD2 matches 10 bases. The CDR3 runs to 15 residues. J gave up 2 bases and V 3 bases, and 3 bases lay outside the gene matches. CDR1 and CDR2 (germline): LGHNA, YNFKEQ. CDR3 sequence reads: CASSQKLAGQETQYF. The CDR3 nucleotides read TGTGCCAGCAGCCAGAAACTAGCGGGGCAAGAGACCCAGTACTTC.

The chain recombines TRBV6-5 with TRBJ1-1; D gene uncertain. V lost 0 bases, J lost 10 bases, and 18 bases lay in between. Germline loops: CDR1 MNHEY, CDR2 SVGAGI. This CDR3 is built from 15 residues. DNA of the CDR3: TGTGCCAGCAGTTACTCGACACAGCCGACCGAGGGAGCTTTCTTT. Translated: CASSYSTQPTEGAFF.

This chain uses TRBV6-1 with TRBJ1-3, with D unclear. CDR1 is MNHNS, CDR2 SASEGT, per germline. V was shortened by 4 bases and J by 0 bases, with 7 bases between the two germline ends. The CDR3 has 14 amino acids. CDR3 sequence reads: CASSAAASGNTIYF. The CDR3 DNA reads TGTGCCAGCAGTGCCGCGGCCTCTGGAAACACCATATATTTT.

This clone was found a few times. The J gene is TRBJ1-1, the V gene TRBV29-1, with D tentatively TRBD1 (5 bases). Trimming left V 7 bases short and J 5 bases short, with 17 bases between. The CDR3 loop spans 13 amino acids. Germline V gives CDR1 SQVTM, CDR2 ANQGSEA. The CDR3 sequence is CSADQGGGTEAFF. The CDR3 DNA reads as TGCAGCGCAGATCAGGGTGGAGGGACTGAAGCTTTCTTT.

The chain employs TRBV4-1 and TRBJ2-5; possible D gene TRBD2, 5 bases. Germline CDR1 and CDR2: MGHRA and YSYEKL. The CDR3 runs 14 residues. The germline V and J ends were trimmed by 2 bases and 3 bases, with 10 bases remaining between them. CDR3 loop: CASSQIGSEETQYF. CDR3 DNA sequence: TGCGCCAGCAGCCAAATAGGGAGTGAAGAGACCCAGTACTTC.

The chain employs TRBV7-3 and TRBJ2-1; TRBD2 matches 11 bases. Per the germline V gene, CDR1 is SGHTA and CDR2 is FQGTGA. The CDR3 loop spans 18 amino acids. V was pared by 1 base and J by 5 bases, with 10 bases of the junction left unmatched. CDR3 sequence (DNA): TGTGCCAGCAGCTTAATTCATTCGCGACTAGCGGGGAACAATGAGCAGTTCTTC. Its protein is CASSLIHSRLAGNNEQFF.

CDR3 loop: CASSQDLDEQYF. The DNA of the CDR3 is TGCGCCAGCAGCCAAGATCTAGACGAGCAGTACTTC. The V call is TRBV4-1, the J call TRBJ2-7, with D unresolved. The CDR3 runs to 12 residues. V was clipped by 0 bases and J by 5 bases, with 5 bases between them. Germline values: CDR1 MGHRA, CDR2 YSYEKL.

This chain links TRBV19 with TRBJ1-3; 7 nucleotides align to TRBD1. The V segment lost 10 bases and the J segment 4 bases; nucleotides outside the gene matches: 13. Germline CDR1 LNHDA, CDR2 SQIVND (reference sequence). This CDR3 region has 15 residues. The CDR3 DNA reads TGTGCCACCACAATACAGGGGTTCGTCGGAAACACCATATATTTT. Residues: CATTIQGFVGNTIYF.

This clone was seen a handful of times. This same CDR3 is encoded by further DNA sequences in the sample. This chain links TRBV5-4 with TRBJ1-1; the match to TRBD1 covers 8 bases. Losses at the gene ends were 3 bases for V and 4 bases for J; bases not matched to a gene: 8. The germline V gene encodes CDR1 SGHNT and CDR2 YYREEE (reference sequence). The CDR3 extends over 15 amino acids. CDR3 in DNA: TGTGCCAGCAGCTCACGGACAGGGAAGGTCACTGAAGCTTTCTTT. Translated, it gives CASSSRTGKVTEAFF.

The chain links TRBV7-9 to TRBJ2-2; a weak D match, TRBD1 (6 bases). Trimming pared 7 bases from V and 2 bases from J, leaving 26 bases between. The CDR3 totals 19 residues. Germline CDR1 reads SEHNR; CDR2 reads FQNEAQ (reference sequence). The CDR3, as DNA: TGTGCCAGCACCCTCAAAGGCCAGGGGTCCAAATATAACACCGGGGAGCTGTTTTTT. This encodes CASTLKGQGSKYNTGELFF.

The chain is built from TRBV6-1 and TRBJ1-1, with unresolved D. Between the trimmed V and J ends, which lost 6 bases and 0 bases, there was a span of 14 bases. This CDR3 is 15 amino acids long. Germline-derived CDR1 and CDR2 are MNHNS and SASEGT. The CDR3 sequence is CASRAGRNLNTEAFF. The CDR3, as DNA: TGTGCCAGCAGGGCCGGGAGGAATCTGAACACTGAAGCTTTCTTT.

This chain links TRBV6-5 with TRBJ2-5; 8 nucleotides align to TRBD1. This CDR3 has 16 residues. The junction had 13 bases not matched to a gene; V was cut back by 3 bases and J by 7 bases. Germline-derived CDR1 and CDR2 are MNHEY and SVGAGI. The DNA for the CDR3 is TGTGCCAGCAGTTATCTTCGGACAGGGCGGGATGTGACCCAGTACTTC. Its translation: CASSYLRTGRDVTQYF.

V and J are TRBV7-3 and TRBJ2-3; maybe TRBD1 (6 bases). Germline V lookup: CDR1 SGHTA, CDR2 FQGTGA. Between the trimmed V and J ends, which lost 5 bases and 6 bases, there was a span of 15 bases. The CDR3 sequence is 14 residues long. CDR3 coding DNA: TGTGCCAGCAGCCGCGTCGGTACAGGGGATACGCAGTATTTT. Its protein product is CASSRVGTGDTQYF.

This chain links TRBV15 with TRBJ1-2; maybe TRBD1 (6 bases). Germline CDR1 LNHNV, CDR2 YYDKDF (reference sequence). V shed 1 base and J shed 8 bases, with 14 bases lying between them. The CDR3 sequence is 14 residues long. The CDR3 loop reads CATSRATGFLGYTF. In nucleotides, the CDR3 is TGTGCCACCAGCAGAGCTACAGGGTTCTTGGGCTACACCTTC.

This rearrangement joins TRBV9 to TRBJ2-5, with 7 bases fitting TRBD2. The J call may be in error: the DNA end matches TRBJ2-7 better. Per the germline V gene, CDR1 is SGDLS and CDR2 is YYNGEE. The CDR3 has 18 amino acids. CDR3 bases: TGTGCCAGCAGCGTAGGGCAAAGTGGGGACTACCTCTCCTACGAGCAGTACTTC. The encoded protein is CASSVGQSGDYLSYEQYF.

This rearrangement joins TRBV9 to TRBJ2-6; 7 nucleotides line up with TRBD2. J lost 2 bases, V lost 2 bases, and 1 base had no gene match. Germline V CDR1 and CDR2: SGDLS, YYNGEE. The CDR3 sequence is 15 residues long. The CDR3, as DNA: TGTGCCAGCAGCGTTCGGGGGGCTGGGGCCAACGTCCTGACTTTC. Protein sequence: CASSVRGAGANVLTF.

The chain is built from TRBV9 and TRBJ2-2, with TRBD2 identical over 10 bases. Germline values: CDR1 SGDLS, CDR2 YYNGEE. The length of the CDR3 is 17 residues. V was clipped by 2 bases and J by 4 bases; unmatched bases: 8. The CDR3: CASSVGGLAHSTGELFF. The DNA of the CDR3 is TGTGCCAGCAGCGTCGGGGGACTAGCGCACTCCACCGGGGAGCTGTTTTTT.

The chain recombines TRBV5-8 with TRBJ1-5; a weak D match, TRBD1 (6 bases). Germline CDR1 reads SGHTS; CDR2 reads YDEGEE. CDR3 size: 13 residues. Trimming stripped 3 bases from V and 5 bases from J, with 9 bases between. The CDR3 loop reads CASSWGPDQPQHF. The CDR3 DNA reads TGTGCCAGCAGCTGGGGGCCGGATCAGCCCCAGCATTTT. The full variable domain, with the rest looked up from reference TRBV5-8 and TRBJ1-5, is EAGVTQSPTHLIKTRGQQATLRCSPISGHTSVYWYQQALGLGLQFLLWYDEGEERNRGNFPPRFSGRQFPNYSSELNVNALELEDSALYLCASSWGPDQPQHFGDGTRLSIL.

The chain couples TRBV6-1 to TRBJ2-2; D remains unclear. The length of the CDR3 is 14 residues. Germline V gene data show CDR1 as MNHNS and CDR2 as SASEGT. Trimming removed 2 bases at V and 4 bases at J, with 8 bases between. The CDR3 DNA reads TGTGCCAGCAGTGAACAGTTTCGCACCGGGGAGCTGTTTTTT. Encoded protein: CASSEQFRTGELFF.

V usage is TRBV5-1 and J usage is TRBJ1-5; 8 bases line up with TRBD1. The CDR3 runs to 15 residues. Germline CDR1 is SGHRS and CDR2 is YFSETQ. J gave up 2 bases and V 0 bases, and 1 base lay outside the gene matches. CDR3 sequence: CASSLEGQGNQPQHF. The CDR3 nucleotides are TGCGCCAGCAGCTTGGAGGGACAGGGCAATCAGCCCCAGCATTTT.

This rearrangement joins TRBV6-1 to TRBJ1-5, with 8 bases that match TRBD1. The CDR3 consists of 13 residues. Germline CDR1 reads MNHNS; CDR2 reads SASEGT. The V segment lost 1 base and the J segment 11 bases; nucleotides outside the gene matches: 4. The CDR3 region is CASSEGQGWAQHF. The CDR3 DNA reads TGTGCCAGCAGTGAAGGACAGGGGTGGGCCCAGCATTTT.

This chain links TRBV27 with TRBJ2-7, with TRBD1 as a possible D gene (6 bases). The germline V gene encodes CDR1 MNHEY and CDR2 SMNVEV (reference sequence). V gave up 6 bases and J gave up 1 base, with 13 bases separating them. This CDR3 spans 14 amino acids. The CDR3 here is CASRPQGSSYEQYF. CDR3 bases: TGTGCCAGCAGGCCTCAGGGGTCGTCCTACGAGCAGTACTTC.

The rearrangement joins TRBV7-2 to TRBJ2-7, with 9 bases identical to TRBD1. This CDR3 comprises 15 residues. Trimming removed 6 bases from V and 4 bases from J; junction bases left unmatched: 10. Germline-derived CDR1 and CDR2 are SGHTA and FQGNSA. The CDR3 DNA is TGTGCCAGCAGGTCAAACCGGGACAGGGTTTACGAGCAGTACTTC. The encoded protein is CASRSNRDRVYEQYF.

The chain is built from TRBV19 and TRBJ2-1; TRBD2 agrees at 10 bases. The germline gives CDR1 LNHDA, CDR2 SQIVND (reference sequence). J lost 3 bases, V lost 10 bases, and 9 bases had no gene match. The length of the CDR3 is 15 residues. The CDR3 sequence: CATSPLAGDYNEQFF. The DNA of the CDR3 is TGTGCCACCTCCCCCCTAGCGGGAGACTACAATGAGCAGTTCTTC.

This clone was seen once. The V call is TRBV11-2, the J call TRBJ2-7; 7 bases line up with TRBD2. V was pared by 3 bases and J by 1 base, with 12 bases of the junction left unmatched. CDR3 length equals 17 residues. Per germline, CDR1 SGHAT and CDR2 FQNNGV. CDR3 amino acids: CASSFGMRERPSYEQYV. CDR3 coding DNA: TGTGCCAGCAGCTTCGGAATGCGGGAGCGACCTTCCTACGAGCAGTACGTC.

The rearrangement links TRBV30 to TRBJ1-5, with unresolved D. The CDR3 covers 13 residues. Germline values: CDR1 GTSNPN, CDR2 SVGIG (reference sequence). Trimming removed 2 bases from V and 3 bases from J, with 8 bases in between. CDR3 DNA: TGTGCCTGGAGTCCAGTTCCCAATCAGCCCCAGCATTTT. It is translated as CAWSPVPNQPQHF. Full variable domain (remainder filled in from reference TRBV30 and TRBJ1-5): SQTIHQWPATLVQPVGSPLSLECTVEGTSNPNLYWYRQAAGRGLQLLFYSVGIGQISSEVPQNLSASRPQDRQFILSSKKLLLSDSGFYLCAWSPVPNQPQHFGDGTRLSIL.

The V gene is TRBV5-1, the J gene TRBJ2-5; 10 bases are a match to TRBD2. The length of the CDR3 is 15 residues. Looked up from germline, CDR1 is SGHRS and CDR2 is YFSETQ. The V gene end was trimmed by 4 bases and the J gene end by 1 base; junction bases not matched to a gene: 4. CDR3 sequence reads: CASSALAGPQETQYF. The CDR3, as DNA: TGCGCCAGCAGCGCACTAGCGGGACCCCAAGAGACCCAGTACTTC.

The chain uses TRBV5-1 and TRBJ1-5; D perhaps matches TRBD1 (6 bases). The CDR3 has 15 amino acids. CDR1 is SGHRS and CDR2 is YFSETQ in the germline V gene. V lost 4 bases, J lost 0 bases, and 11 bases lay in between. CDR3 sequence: CASSVDSYSNQPQHF. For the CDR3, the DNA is TGCGCCAGCAGCGTGGACAGCTATAGCAATCAGCCCCAGCATTTT.

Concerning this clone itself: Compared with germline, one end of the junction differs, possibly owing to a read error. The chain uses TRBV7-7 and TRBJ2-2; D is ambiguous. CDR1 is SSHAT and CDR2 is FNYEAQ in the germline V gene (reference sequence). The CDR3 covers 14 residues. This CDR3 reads CASSLYRNTGELFF. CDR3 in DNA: TGTGCTAGCAGCTTATATCGGAACACCGGGGAGCTGTTTTTT.